These T cell receptor beta chains were read from a single sample in a study of cytomegalovirus exposure and HLA in healthy donors. Profiling relied on immunoSEQ multiplex PCR, and the TCRdb table lists in-frame clones only, not all of them. The table has approximately 190,000 clones, 82% seen once. Sequenced: PBMCs. All receptors derive from a woman between 50 and 59 years old in good health and CMV-seropositive. Each CDR3 is given with its conserved first and last residue. The D gene is left open where the match is weak. Not every row has a clone size; where given, it reads once, few, many or a size class.

size: NA
J: TRBJ2-3
V: TRBV19
D: NA
DNA: TGTGCCAGTAGAGAGGATATTCGGGGGAGCACAGATACGCAGTATTTT
CDR3: CASREDIRGSTDTQYF

size: once
J: TRBJ2-5
V: TRBV5-4
D: TRBD2
DNA: TGTGCCAGCAGCGGTGGCGGCGGGGGGCCCCCTCCCTGGACCCAGTACTTC
CDR3: CASSGGGGGPPPWTQYF

size: NA
J: TRBJ1-2
V: TRBV19
D: TRBD1
DNA: TGTGCCAGTCGGGACAGGGAGGGCTATGGCTACACCTTC
CDR3: CASRDREGYGYTF

size: NA
J: TRBJ2-5
V: TRBV28
D: TRBD1
DNA: TGTGCCAGCAGTTTACCCGGACAGGTCCGAGAGACCCAGTACTTC
CDR3: CASSLPGQVRETQYF

size: NA
J: TRBJ2-7
V: TRBV2
D: TRBD1
DNA: TGTGCCAGCAGTGGGGACAGCCTCTACGAGCAGTACTTC
CDR3: CASSGDSLYEQYF

size: NA
J: TRBJ2-7
V: TRBV6-5
D: NA
DNA: TGTGCCAGCAGTTACAGTAAGGGGCCCTCCTACGAGCAGTACTTC
CDR3: CASSYSKGPSYEQYF

size: NA
J: TRBJ2-7
V: TRBV4-1
D: TRBD2
DNA: TGCGCCAGCAGCCAAGGGGTAAGCGGGGGGACCTCCTACGAGCAGTGCTTC
CDR3: CASSQGVSGGTSYEQCF

size: NA
J: TRBJ2-1
V: TRBV5-1
D: TRBD2
DNA: TGCGCCAGCAGCTGGTCGGGACTAGCGGGATTAAGATCCTACAATGAGCAGTTCTTC
CDR3: CASSWSGLAGLRSYNEQFF

size: NA
J: TRBJ1-5
V: TRBV4-3
D: NA
DNA: TGCGCCAGCAGCTACAGGGACCAGCCCCAGCATTTT
CDR3: CASSYRDQPQHF

size: NA
J: TRBJ2-3
V: TRBV4-2
D: NA
DNA: TGTGCCAGCAGCCAAGATCTAAATACGCAGTATTTT
CDR3: CASSQDLNTQYF

size: NA
J: TRBJ2-1
V: TRBV19
D: NA
DNA: TGTGCCAGTAGTATTAACAGGGACAATGAGCAGTTCTTC
CDR3: CASSINRDNEQFF

size: NA
J: TRBJ2-2
V: TRBV15
D: TRBD1
DNA: TGTGCCACCAGCAGAGCACGGACAGGGGGAAGGACCGGGGAGCTGTTTTTT
CDR3: CATSRARTGGRTGELFF

size: NA
J: TRBJ2-7
V: TRBV25-1
D: NA
DNA: TGTGCCAGCAGCGCCCCGGAACAGGGACACTACGAGCAGTACTTC
CDR3: CASSAPEQGHYEQYF

size: NA
J: TRBJ2-5
V: TRBV7-2
D: TRBD2
DNA: TGTGCCAGCAGCCTACGGGGGACTAGCGGCCGCCGCGAGACCCAGTACTTC
CDR3: CASSLRGTSGRRETQYF

size: NA
J: TRBJ1-4
V: TRBV5-8
D: NA
DNA: TGTGCCAGCAGCTTGCAGGACTACAATGAAAAACTGTTTTTT
CDR3: CASSLQDYNEKLFF

size: NA
J: TRBJ2-5
V: TRBV5-6
D: NA
DNA: TGTGCCAGCAGCCCGGCGGGGGCGTTTTTACGGACCCAGTACTTC
CDR3: CASSPAGAFLRTQYF

size: NA
J: TRBJ2-1
V: TRBV28
D: TRBD2
DNA: TGTGCCAGCAGTAAAGCCCTAGCGGGAGTTTACAATGAGCAGTTCTTC
CDR3: CASSKALAGVYNEQFF